The source of this T cell receptor beta chain is a study of blood T cells in healthy people across ages. General study points: Unsorted PBMC input precluded a conclusive naive versus antigen-experienced comparison. A greater number of naive CD4+ cells and higher diversity distinguished long-lived donors from aged donors. Older individuals had lower TCR beta diversity per million T cells (the decline was roughly linear).

This CDR3 is 15 amino acids long. In germline, CDR1 is LNHNV, CDR2 YYDKDF (reference sequence). V was cut by 1 base and J by 9 bases, with 16 bases left in between. This clonotype has only a few counts. Its target is not known. The authors ran a second PCR of about 7 to 11 cycles using a sample-barcoded 5' primer and a J-beta primer mix. TCRdb re-derived calls from the 5' RACE reads in MiXCR, one entry per CDR3 protein. The sample holds 450,000 to 600,000 distinct CDR3 sequences, 25% to 35% seen once. The sample also formed part of further work on T cells of mothers and their children. This second report adds: From each mother came over 10 million TCR beta CDR3 reads, and from each child came 3 million to 3.5 million.

The chain has TRBV15 and TRBJ2-1, with a possible D match to TRBD2 (5 bases). The sequence was obtained from a boy between 2 and 15 years old in good health. What was sequenced was blood. CDR3 residues: CATSRAVTGNSEQFF. Written as DNA, the CDR3 is TGTGCCACCAGCAGAGCGGTTACGGGGAACAGTGAGCAGTTCTTC.